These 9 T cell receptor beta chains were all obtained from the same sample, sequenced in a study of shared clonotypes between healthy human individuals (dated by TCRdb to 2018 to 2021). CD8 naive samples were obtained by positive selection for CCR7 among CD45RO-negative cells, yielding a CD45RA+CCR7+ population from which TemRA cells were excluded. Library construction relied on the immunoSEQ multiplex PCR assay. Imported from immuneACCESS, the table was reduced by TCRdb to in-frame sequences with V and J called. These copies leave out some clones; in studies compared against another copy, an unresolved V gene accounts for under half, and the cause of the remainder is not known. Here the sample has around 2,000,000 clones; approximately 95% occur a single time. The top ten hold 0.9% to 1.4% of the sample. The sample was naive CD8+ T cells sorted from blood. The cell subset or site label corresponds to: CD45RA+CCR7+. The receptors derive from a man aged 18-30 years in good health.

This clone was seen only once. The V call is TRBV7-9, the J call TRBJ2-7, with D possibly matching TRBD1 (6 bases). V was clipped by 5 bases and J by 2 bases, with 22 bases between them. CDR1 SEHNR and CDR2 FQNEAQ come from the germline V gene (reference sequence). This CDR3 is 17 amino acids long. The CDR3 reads CASSVDGSFRGTYEQYF. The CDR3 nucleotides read TGTGCCAGCAGCGTCGATGGGTCCTTCAGGGGAACCTACGAGCAGTACTTC.

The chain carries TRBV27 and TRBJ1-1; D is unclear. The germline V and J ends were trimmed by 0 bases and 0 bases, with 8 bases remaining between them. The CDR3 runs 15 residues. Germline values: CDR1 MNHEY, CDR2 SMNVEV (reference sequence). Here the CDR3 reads CASSLSPTVNTEAFF. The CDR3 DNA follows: TGTGCCAGCAGTTTATCCCCTACAGTGAACACTGAAGCTTTCTTT.

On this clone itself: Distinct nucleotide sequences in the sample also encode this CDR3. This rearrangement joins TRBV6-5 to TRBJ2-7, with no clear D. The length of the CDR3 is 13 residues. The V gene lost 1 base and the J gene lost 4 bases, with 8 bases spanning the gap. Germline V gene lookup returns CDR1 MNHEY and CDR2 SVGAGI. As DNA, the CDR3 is TGTGCCAGCAGTTACTACCCAGGATACGAGCAGTACTTC. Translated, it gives CASSYYPGYEQYF.

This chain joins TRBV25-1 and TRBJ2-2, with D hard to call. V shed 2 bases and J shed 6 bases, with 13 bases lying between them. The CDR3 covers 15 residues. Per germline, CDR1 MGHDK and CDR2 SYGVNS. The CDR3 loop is CASSENIGVPGELFF. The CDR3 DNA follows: TGTGCCAGCAGTGAAAACATTGGAGTACCCGGGGAGCTGTTTTTT.

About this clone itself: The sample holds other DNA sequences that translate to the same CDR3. CDR3 protein: CASSLGNTEAFF. The CDR3, as DNA: TGTGCCAGCAGTTTGGGAAACACTGAAGCTTTCTTT. This chain connects TRBV27 to TRBJ1-1; no clear D. Trimming took 3 bases from V and 2 from J, leaving 4 bases between them. CDR3 length: 12 amino acids. From germline, CDR1 is MNHEY and CDR2 SMNVEV (reference sequence).

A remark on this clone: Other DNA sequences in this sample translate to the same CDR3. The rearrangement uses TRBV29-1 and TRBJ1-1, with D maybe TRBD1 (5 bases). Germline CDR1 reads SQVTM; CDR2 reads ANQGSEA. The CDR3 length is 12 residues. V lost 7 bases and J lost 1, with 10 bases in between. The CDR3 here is CSATGRNTEAFF. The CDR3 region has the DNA TGCAGCGCCACGGGACGGAACACTGAAGCTTTCTTT.

This chain's CDR3 is CASSLLAGRTDTQYF. For the CDR3, the DNA is TGTGCCAGCAGCCTTCTAGCGGGAAGAACAGATACGCAGTATTTT. The chain couples TRBV7-6 to TRBJ2-3; 9 bases align to TRBD2. CDR1 is SGHVS and CDR2 is FNYEAQ in the germline V gene. The CDR3 has 15 residues. With V trimmed by 5 bases and J by 3 bases, 6 bases remained unmatched.

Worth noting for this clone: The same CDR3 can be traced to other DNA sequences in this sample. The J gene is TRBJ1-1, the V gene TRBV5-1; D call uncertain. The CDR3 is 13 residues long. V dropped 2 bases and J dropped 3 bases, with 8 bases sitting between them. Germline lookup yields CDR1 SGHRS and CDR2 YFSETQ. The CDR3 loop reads CASSFSGDTEAFF. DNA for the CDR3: TGCGCCAGCAGCTTTTCAGGAGACACTGAAGCTTTCTTT.

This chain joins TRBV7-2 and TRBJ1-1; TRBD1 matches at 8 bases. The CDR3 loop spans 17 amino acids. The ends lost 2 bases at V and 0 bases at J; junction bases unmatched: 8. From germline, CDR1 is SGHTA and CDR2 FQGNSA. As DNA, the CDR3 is TGTGCCAGCAGCTTAAGAACAGGGGGAAGGTTGAACACTGAAGCTTTCTTT. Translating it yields CASSLRTGGRLNTEAFF.